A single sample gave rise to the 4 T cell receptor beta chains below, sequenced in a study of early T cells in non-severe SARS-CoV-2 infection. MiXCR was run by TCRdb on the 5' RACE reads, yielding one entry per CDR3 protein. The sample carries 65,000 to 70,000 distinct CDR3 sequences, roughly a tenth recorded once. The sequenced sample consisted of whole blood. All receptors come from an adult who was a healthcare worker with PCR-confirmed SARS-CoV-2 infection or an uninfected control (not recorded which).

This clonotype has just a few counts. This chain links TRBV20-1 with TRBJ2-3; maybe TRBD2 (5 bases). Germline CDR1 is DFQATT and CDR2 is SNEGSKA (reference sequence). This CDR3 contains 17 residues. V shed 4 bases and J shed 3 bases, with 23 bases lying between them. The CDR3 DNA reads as TGCAGTGCTATTCATCGGGGAGAGAGCCCGACAACAGATACGCAGTATTTT. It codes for CSAIHRGESPTTDTQYF.

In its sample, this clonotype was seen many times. In nucleotides, the CDR3 is TGTGCCTCAGGGAGGGAACGGTACGAGCAGTACTTC. Protein product: CASGRERYEQYF. V gene TRBV27 combines with J gene TRBJ2-7, with 7 bases lining up with TRBD2. The CDR3 has 12 residues. CDR1 and CDR2 (germline): MNHEY, SMNVEV (reference sequence). V was clipped by 11 bases and J by 4 bases; unmatched bases: 8.

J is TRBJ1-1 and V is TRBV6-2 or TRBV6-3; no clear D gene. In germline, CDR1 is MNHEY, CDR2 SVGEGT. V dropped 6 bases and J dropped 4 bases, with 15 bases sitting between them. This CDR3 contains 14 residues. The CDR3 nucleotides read TGTGCCAGCAGCCGCTCCGACACCCTCACTGAAGCTTTCTTT. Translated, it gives CASSRSDTLTEAFF.

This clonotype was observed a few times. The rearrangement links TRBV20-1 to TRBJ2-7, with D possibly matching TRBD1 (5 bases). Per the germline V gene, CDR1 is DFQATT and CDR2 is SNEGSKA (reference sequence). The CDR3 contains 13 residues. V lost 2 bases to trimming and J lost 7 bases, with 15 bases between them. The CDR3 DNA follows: TGCAGTGCTAGAAGGCAGGGAATAGGGGAGCAGTACTTC. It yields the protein CSARRQGIGEQYF.